Included here is one TCR beta chain sequence, with context. Its target is not known. The CDR3 sequence is 10 residues long. Germline V CDR1 and CDR2: SQVTM, ANQGSEA. These data belong to a study of blood T cells in healthy people across ages. Study results and limitations: CMV status of donors was not determined, possibly confounding expanded clonotype changes. TCR beta diversity, measured per million T cells, fell in a roughly linear way with age.

The use of a sample-barcoded 5' primer and a J-beta primer mix characterized a second PCR of roughly 6 to 11 cycles. Each CDR3 protein is one row after TCRdb ran MiXCR on the 5' RACE reads. Of about 1.5 million distinct CDR3 sequences listed, 35% to 45% are singletons. The authors isolated at least 7 million PBMCs per sample. This sequence was found in a woman in her late teens or twenties in good health. This chain uses TRBV29-1 with TRBJ1-1; D may be TRBD1 (5 bases). Specimen: blood. The CDR3 region has the DNA TGCAGTGGGGGGACCCGTGAAGCTTTCTTT. Translated, it gives CSGGTREAFF.